Each of the 30 T cell receptor beta chains below was sequenced from the same sample in a study of cytomegalovirus exposure and HLA in healthy donors. The study ran its PCR with 60 Vbeta and 13 Jbeta primers. Assay: immunoSEQ multiplex PCR; the TCRdb copy retains only in-frame clones and omits some. The clone table shows around 140,000 clones, with the ten largest holding over 1.5%. The sequenced sample was PBMCs. These receptors all come from a man aged 18 to 30 in good health and CMV-seronegative.

V and J are TRBV11-3 and TRBJ1-2; 7 bases are a match to TRBD1. The germline gives CDR1 SGHNT, CDR2 YENEEA. The V and J ends lost 5 bases and 6 bases, in that order; junction bases with no gene match: 12. This CDR3 contains 15 residues. The CDR3 coding sequence is TGTGCCAGCAGCGCACAGGGGTATTTTGAACATGGCTACACCTTC. This codes for CASSAQGYFEHGYTF.

This rearrangement joins TRBV10-3 to TRBJ2-7, with TRBD1 matching over 10 bases. Germline loops: CDR1 ENHRY, CDR2 SYGVKD. The CDR3 length is 15 residues. The V gene end was trimmed by 6 bases and the J gene end by 6 bases; junction bases not matched to a gene: 11. The CDR3 DNA sequence: TGTGCCATCAGGGACGACAGGGGGCAGTATGGCGAGCAGTACTTC. Translated: CAIRDDRGQYGEQYF.

The rearrangement joins TRBV29-1 to TRBJ2-5, with 8 bases lining up with TRBD2. There are 16 residues in the CDR3. The V gene's germline CDR1 is SQVTM and CDR2 ANQGSEA. V trimming: 4 bases; J trimming: 1 base; junction bases outside the gene matches: 11. The CDR3 region has the DNA TGCAGCGTTGCCTTTTCGTCTAGCGGGTTCCAAGAGACCCAGTACTTC. Translating it yields CSVAFSSSGFQETQYF.

The gene calls are TRBV28 and TRBJ2-3; TRBD1 agrees at 7 bases. J lost 2 bases, V lost 5 bases, and 7 bases had no gene match. In germline, CDR1 is MDHEN, CDR2 SYDVKM. The CDR3 is made up of 15 amino acids. CDR3 DNA sequence: TGTGCCAGCAGTGTATCGGGACAGAACACAGATACGCAGTATTTT. Translated, it gives CASSVSGQNTDTQYF.

This rearrangement joins TRBV27 to TRBJ2-3; 10 nucleotides align to TRBD1. Germline values: CDR1 MNHEY, CDR2 SMNVEV (reference sequence). The CDR3 has 16 residues. J gave up 2 bases and V 6 bases, and 8 bases lay outside the gene matches. CDR3 bases: TGTGCCAGCAGCAGAGGGGGACAGGGGATCACAGATACGCAGTATTTT. Protein: CASSRGGQGITDTQYF.

V and J are TRBV5-1 and TRBJ1-1; no definite D call. CDR3 length: 14 residues. From germline, CDR1 is SGHRS and CDR2 YFSETQ. V was cut by 2 bases and J by 1 base, with 9 bases left in between. In DNA, the CDR3 is TGCGCCAGCAGCTTCGGCAGCGGGAACACTGAAGCTTTCTTT. Translated, it gives CASSFGSGNTEAFF.

The chain uses TRBV27 and TRBJ2-7, with TRBD1 identical over 11 bases. The CDR3 is made up of 15 amino acids. The junction had 5 bases not matched to a gene; V was cut back by 5 bases and J by 2 bases. The germline V gene has CDR1 MNHEY and CDR2 SMNVEV (reference sequence). DNA of the CDR3: TGTGCCAGCAGTCCCGGACAGGGGGCCACCTACGAGCAGTACTTC. Its translation: CASSPGQGATYEQYF.

The chain joins TRBV28 to TRBJ1-2; 11 nucleotides match TRBD1. Trimming at V came to 6 bases and at J to 5 bases, leaving 8 bases not matched to a gene. The CDR3 has 15 amino acids. From germline, CDR1 is MDHEN and CDR2 SYDVKM. The CDR3 loop reads CASRNGDRGGYGYTF. CDR3 coding DNA: TGTGCCAGCAGAAACGGGGACAGGGGGGGGTATGGCTACACCTTC.

The V call is TRBV5-1, the J call TRBJ2-6; 9 bases agree with TRBD1. V shed 0 bases, J shed 4 bases, and the junction held 5 bases outside the gene matches. CDR3 length: 17 residues. Per the germline V gene, CDR1 is SGHRS and CDR2 is YFSETQ. CDR3 sequence: CASSLGGQGTGANVLTF. In nucleotides, the CDR3 is TGCGCCAGCAGCTTGGGTGGACAGGGGACAGGGGCCAACGTCCTGACTTTC.

V is TRBV2 and J is TRBJ2-3; a weak D match, TRBD2 (5 bases). The CDR3 totals 14 residues. V lost 1 base and J 4 bases, leaving 9 bases between the germline ends. Germline CDR1 reads SNHLY; CDR2 reads FYNNEI. The DNA of the CDR3 is TGTGCCAGCAGTGAAGGGACTCGAGCAGATACGCAGTATTTT. Amino acid sequence: CASSEGTRADTQYF.

The CDR3 loop is CASSFLGGLAGDEQYF. In DNA form, the CDR3 reads TGTGCCAGCAGTTTTCTGGGAGGGCTAGCGGGAGACGAGCAGTACTTC. The chain uses TRBV28 and TRBJ2-7, with TRBD2 matching over 10 bases. The CDR3 consists of 16 residues. Germline V gene data show CDR1 as MDHEN and CDR2 as SYDVKM. Trimming removed 3 bases from V and 5 bases from J; junction bases left unmatched: 10.

CDR3: CASSLGAYPVVEGYTF. CDR3 DNA: TGTGCCAGCAGTTTAGGGGCCTACCCCGTCGTTGAGGGCTACACCTTC. The chain is built from TRBV27 and TRBJ1-2, with a possible D match to TRBD1 (5 bases). This CDR3 is 16 amino acids long. Trimming pared 2 bases from V and 8 bases from J, leaving 21 bases between. Germline V gene sequence: CDR1 MNHEY, CDR2 SMNVEV (reference sequence).

The CDR3 DNA sequence: TGCGCCAGCAGCCAACTATCGGGGGGGGCTGGGGCCAACGTCCTGACTTTC. Its translation is CASSQLSGGAGANVLTF. This chain uses TRBV4-3 with TRBJ2-6; 8 bases align to TRBD2. The trim removed 2 bases at V and 2 bases at J, leaving 5 bases unmatched. The germline gives CDR1 LGHNA, CDR2 YSLEER. The CDR3 is 17 amino acids.

The CDR3 coding sequence is TGTGCCAGCAGCTCAGCAGGGGGCTTCCGACGAGGCTACACCTTC. Encoded protein: CASSSAGGFRRGYTF. V usage is TRBV7-9 and J usage is TRBJ1-2, with 8 positions matching TRBD1. The CDR3 consists of 15 residues. Per the germline V gene, CDR1 is SEHNR and CDR2 is FQNEAQ (reference sequence). Trimming removed 4 bases from V and 8 bases from J; junction bases left unmatched: 12.

The chain uses TRBV6-5 and TRBJ2-3; no firm D call. This CDR3 is 15 amino acids long. Germline values: CDR1 MNHEY, CDR2 SVGAGI. Trimming removed 5 bases from V and 0 bases from J, with 12 bases in between. The CDR3: CASSPSHYSTDTQYF. DNA of the CDR3: TGTGCCAGCAGTCCATCCCACTATAGCACAGATACGCAGTATTTT.

The chain combines TRBV11-2 with TRBJ1-1; 8 bases fit TRBD1. Per the germline V gene, CDR1 is SGHAT and CDR2 is FQNNGV. V lost 5 bases, J lost 5 bases, and 7 bases stayed unmatched. The CDR3 has 14 amino acids. CDR3 DNA sequence: TGTGCCAGCAGCCCATCAGGGGGCGGGACTGAAGCTTTCTTT. It encodes CASSPSGGGTEAFF.

In nucleotides, the CDR3 is TGTGCCACTACGTATAGCGGGAGTGGTATCGGGGAGCTGTTTTTT. Amino acids: CATTYSGSGIGELFF. The V gene is TRBV28, the J gene TRBJ2-2; the match to TRBD2 covers 9 bases. CDR3 size: 15 residues. The V segment lost 10 bases and the J segment 7 bases; nucleotides outside the gene matches: 13. Germline values: CDR1 MDHEN, CDR2 SYDVKM.

This sequence joins TRBV18 and TRBJ1-1; weak D call: TRBD1 (6 bases). The ends were cut back, 1 base at V and 2 bases at J, with 11 bases in the middle. Germline values: CDR1 KGHSH, CDR2 LQKENI. The CDR3 length is 15 residues. CDR3 sequence reads: CASSPQGGGNTEAFF. The CDR3 DNA reads as TGTGCCAGCTCACCACAGGGAGGGGGTAACACTGAAGCTTTCTTT.

V usage is TRBV28 and J usage is TRBJ1-1; 7 bases line up with TRBD1. Trimming took 5 bases from V and 8 from J; bases not matched to a gene: 5. Germline values: CDR1 MDHEN, CDR2 SYDVKM. This CDR3 region has 12 residues. This CDR3 is CASSTGEPEAFF. CDR3 DNA sequence: TGTGCCAGCAGTACAGGGGAGCCCGAAGCTTTCTTT.

The chain couples TRBV28 to TRBJ1-1; a weak D match, TRBD1 (5 bases). The germline V gene has CDR1 MDHEN and CDR2 SYDVKM. CDR3 length: 14 residues. The V end lost 1 base, the J end lost 4 bases, and 10 bases lay between the germline ends. CDR3 in amino acids: CASSLYGGITEAFF. The CDR3 nucleotides read TGTGCCAGCAGTTTATACGGGGGGATCACTGAAGCTTTCTTT.

This chain links TRBV5-5 with TRBJ1-5; perhaps TRBD1 as D (6 bases). Germline V CDR1 and CDR2: SGHKS, YYEKEE (reference sequence). V lost 5 bases, J lost 2 bases, and 14 bases lay in between. The CDR3 runs to 15 residues. The CDR3, as DNA: TGTGCCAGCAGGGGACACCCCGCGGGCAATCAGCCCCAGCATTTT. It encodes CASRGHPAGNQPQHF.

The chain is built from TRBV7-8 and TRBJ2-7, with D tentatively TRBD1 (6 bases). The CDR3 runs 14 residues. V was cut by 3 bases and J by 1 base, with 10 bases left in between. Germline loops: CDR1 SGHVS, CDR2 FQNEAQ. The CDR3 spells CASSFSRGSYEQYF. The CDR3 DNA reads as TGTGCCAGCAGCTTCTCCAGGGGTTCCTACGAGCAGTACTTC.

The genes are TRBV5-8 and TRBJ2-3, with 14 bases matching TRBD2. The germline CDR1 and CDR2 sequences are SGHTS and YDEGEE. This CDR3 spans 17 amino acids. The V gene end was trimmed by 0 bases and the J gene end by 6 bases; junction bases not matched to a gene: 6. DNA of the CDR3: TGTGCCAGCAGCTTGGAGGGGACTAGCGGGAGTTCCGATACGCAGTATTTT. Protein product: CASSLEGTSGSSDTQYF.

CDR3 in amino acids: CASSITGTGGYEQYF. DNA for the CDR3: TGTGCCAGTAGTATTACCGGGACAGGGGGATACGAGCAGTACTTC. This rearrangement joins TRBV19 to TRBJ2-7; the match to TRBD1 covers 11 bases. V shed 3 bases, J shed 4 bases, and the junction held 5 bases outside the gene matches. The germline V gene has CDR1 LNHDA and CDR2 SQIVND (reference sequence). The CDR3 covers 15 residues.

The CDR3 DNA follows: TGTGCCAGTAGTATGGAGCGGGGGGGAAGGGCAGATACGCAGTATTTT. Translation gives CASSMERGGRADTQYF. The chain is built from TRBV19 and TRBJ2-3; 10 nucleotides match TRBD2. Germline trimming cut 3 bases from V and 4 bases from J; bases unmatched to any gene: 7. The CDR3 length is 16 residues. Germline assignment: CDR1 LNHDA and CDR2 SQIVND (reference sequence).

The rearrangement uses TRBV5-6 and TRBJ1-2, with D perhaps TRBD1 (5 bases). CDR3 length: 15 amino acids. Germline CDR1 SGHDT, CDR2 YYEEEE. The V and J ends lost 0 bases and 4 bases respectively, with 13 bases between them. The CDR3 nucleotides are TGTGCCAGCAGCTTGGCGGCGGGGGTTACCTATGGCTACACCTTC. Its protein product is CASSLAAGVTYGYTF.

The rearrangement uses TRBV6-1 and TRBJ1-1; 11 nucleotides line up with TRBD1. The germline gives CDR1 MNHNS, CDR2 SASEGT. The CDR3 has 15 residues. The V and J ends lost 4 bases and 4 bases, in that order; junction bases with no gene match: 5. CDR3 DNA: TGTGCCAGCAGTGCGGGGACAGGGGGTAGCACTGAAGCTTTCTTT. This encodes CASSAGTGGSTEAFF.

The rearrangement joins TRBV19 to TRBJ2-1; 8 bases map to TRBD2. Germline assignment: CDR1 LNHDA and CDR2 SQIVND (reference sequence). There are 15 residues in the CDR3. Trimming at V came to 3 bases and at J to 4 bases, leaving 5 bases not matched to a gene. This chain's CDR3 is CASSISGGPYNEQFF. In DNA form, the CDR3 reads TGTGCCAGTAGTATCTCGGGGGGGCCTTACAATGAGCAGTTCTTC. The full variable domain, completed using reference TRBV19 and TRBJ2-1, is DGGITQSPKYLFRKEGQNVTLSCEQNLNHDAMYWYRQDPGQGLRLIYYSQIVNDFQKGDIAEGYSVSREKKESFPLTVTSAQKNPTAFYLCASSISGGPYNEQFFGPGTRLTVL.

This chain links TRBV5-6 with TRBJ2-7; 10 bases are shared with TRBD2. CDR3 size: 15 residues. Germline loops: CDR1 SGHDT, CDR2 YYEEEE. The J segment lost 3 bases and the V segment lost 5 bases, leaving 8 bases of the junction unmatched. The CDR3 loop reads CASRFTSGEFYEQYF. The CDR3 nucleotides read TGTGCCAGCAGATTTACTAGCGGGGAATTCTACGAGCAGTACTTC.

The chain carries TRBV19 and TRBJ1-3; D ambiguous. Trimming left V 7 bases short and J 3 bases short, with 7 bases between. Germline V gives CDR1 LNHDA, CDR2 SQIVND (reference sequence). The CDR3 spans 12 residues. The CDR3 DNA follows: TGTGCCAGTAAACAGAATGGAAACACCATATATTTT. Translated: CASKQNGNTIYF.